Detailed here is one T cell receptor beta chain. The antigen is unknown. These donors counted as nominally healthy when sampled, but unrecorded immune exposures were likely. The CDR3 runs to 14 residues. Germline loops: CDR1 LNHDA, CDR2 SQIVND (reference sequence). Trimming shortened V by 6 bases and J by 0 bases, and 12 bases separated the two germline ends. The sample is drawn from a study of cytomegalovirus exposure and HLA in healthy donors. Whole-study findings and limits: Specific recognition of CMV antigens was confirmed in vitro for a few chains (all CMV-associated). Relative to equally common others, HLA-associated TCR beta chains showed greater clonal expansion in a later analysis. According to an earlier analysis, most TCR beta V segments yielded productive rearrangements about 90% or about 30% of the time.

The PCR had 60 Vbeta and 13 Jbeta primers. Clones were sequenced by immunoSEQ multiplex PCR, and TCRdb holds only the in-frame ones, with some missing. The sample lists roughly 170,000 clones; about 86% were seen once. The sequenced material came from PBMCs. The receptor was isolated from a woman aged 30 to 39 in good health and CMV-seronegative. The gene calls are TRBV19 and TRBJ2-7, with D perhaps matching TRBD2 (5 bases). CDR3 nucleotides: TGTGCCAGTAGCAAGGCCGGGGACTCCTACGAGCAGTACTTC. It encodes CASSKAGDSYEQYF.